What follows are 21 T cell receptor beta chains derived from one specimen sequenced in a study of T cells in Graves' hyperthyroidism and ophthalmopathy. Amplification of TCR beta CDR3 regions used RNA as the template. HTBI primers were the set used in a first-round RT-PCR of the TCR CDR3. Using its own MiXCR run on the multiplex PCR reads, TCRdb lists one record per CDR3 protein. The repertoire consists of approximately 600,000 distinct CDR3 sequences, with around 15% occurring once and the leading ten covering 3.5% to 4.5%. Sequencing was performed on blood. The receptor set was obtained from a woman between 40 and 50 years old with Graves' ophthalmopathy.

This sequence joins TRBV6-1 and TRBJ2-7; D is uncertain. V lost 7 bases to trimming and J lost 0 bases, with 7 bases between them. CDR3 length equals 12 residues. The germline gives CDR1 MNHNS, CDR2 SASEGT. The CDR3 region is CASTTGSYEQYF. For the CDR3, the DNA is TGTGCCAGCACGACTGGCTCCTACGAGCAGTACTTC.

This clonotype came up many times. The J gene is TRBJ1-1, the V gene TRBV6-5, with a tentative D call TRBD1 (5 bases). Germline V gives CDR1 MNHEY, CDR2 SVGAGI. Trimming took off 0 bases at V and 8 bases at J, with 10 bases between the two ends. CDR3 length: 13 residues. The CDR3 reads CASSYSAGREAFF. CDR3 sequence (DNA): TGTGCCAGCAGTTACTCGGCAGGGAGAGAAGCTTTCTTT.

Many counts were recorded for this clonotype. The genes are TRBV7-2 and TRBJ1-5, with 9 bases that match TRBD1. From germline, CDR1 is SGHTA and CDR2 FQGNSA. The CDR3 length is 15 residues. V shed 4 bases, J shed 2 bases, and the junction held 3 bases outside the gene matches. The CDR3 DNA follows: TGTGCCAGCAGCTGGGGACAGGGTGGCAATCAGCCCCAGCATTTT. Protein sequence: CASSWGQGGNQPQHF.

This clonotype was counted many times. The CDR3 bases are TGCAGTGCTAAGACAGGGAAGCTCTATGGCTACACCTTC. It codes for CSAKTGKLYGYTF. This rearrangement joins TRBV20-1 to TRBJ1-2, with 7 bases that match TRBD1. J lost 4 bases, V lost 4 bases, and 6 bases had no gene match. The CDR3 contains 13 residues. CDR1 is DFQATT, CDR2 SNEGSKA, per germline (reference sequence).

V is TRBV20-1 and J is TRBJ1-2, with 9 bases identical to TRBD1. CDR3 length: 12 residues. Germline loops: CDR1 DFQATT, CDR2 SNEGSKA (reference sequence). CDR3 residues: CRRTGDVRGYTF. DNA of the CDR3: TGCAGACGGACAGGGGACGTGCGTGGCTACACCTTC.

This clonotype appeared a single time. This may be a read error: a much more frequent sequence differs by one nucleotide. V usage is TRBV7-9 and J usage is TRBJ1-5, with a possible D match to TRBD1 (5 bases). V gave up 0 bases and J gave up 5 bases, with 11 bases separating them. The CDR3 has 15 residues. Germline loops: CDR1 SEHNR, CDR2 FQNEAQ (reference sequence). CDR3 coding DNA: TGTGCCAGCAGCTTAGCGAGAGGGGAAGATCAGCCCCAGCATTTT. Residues: CASSLARGEDQPQHF.

This clonotype was detected ten times or more. This chain connects TRBV28 to TRBJ1-1, with 7 positions matching TRBD1. The ends lost 7 bases at V and 5 bases at J; junction bases unmatched: 13. Germline-derived CDR1 and CDR2 are MDHEN and SYDVKM. The CDR3 has 15 amino acids. The DNA of the CDR3 is TGTGCCAGCACCCTTAGTATAGGGGGCGGAACTGAAGCTTTCTTT. Its protein is CASTLSIGGGTEAFF. The variable domain in full, completed from reference TRBV28 and TRBJ1-1, reads DVKVTQSSRYLVKRTGEKVFLECVQDMDHENMFWYRQDPGLGLRLIYFSYDVKMKEKGDIPEGYSVSREKKERFSLILESASTNQTSMYLCASTLSIGGGTEAFFGQGTRLTVV.

The chain recombines TRBV6-5 with TRBJ1-2; TRBD1 aligns across 11 bases. This CDR3 spans 16 amino acids. Germline-derived CDR1 and CDR2 are MNHEY and SVGAGI. V was clipped by 4 bases and J by 6 bases; unmatched bases: 10. The CDR3 nucleotides read TGTGCCAGCAGTTTTAGAAGGACAGGGGGCTGGGATGGCTACACCTTC. Its translation is CASSFRRTGGWDGYTF.

The chain employs TRBV3-1 and TRBJ2-7; D may be TRBD2 (6 bases). The CDR3 is made up of 14 amino acids. Trimming removed 1 base from V and 3 bases from J, with 10 bases in between. The germline V gene has CDR1 LGHDT and CDR2 YNNKEL (reference sequence). The CDR3 spells CASSQGRVVYEQYF. CDR3 nucleotide sequence: TGTGCCAGCAGCCAAGGGAGGGTGGTCTACGAGCAGTACTTC.

This clonotype was counted between two and nine times. The CDR3 bases are TGTGCCAGCAGCCAAAATCTGGTTTCAGATACGCAGTATTTT. Amino acids: CASSQNLVSDTQYF. The genes are TRBV14 and TRBJ2-3; D gene uncertain. Germline V gene lookup returns CDR1 SGHDN and CDR2 FVKESK. The CDR3 length is 14 residues. The V and J ends lost 2 bases and 4 bases respectively, with 10 bases between them.

The chain combines TRBV28 with TRBJ1-1; D gene unclear. CDR3 length equals 15 residues. Between the trimmed V and J ends, which lost 4 bases and 0 bases, there was a span of 12 bases. CDR1 and CDR2 from the germline V gene are MDHEN and SYDVKM. The CDR3 region is CASSSEGVMNTEAFF. CDR3 nucleotides: TGTGCCAGCAGTTCCGAGGGAGTTATGAACACTGAAGCTTTCTTT.

This clonotype was seen many times. CDR3 sequence (DNA): TGTGCCAGCTTCATTGGGACAGGGGGCGGTGAGCAGTACTTC. It encodes CASFIGTGGGEQYF. The rearrangement joins TRBV2 to TRBJ2-7; 12 bases map to TRBD1. The CDR3 covers 14 residues. The V gene end was trimmed by 8 bases and the J gene end by 7 bases; junction bases not matched to a gene: 9. Germline loops: CDR1 SNHLY, CDR2 FYNNEI.

This clonotype was recorded at least ten times. The chain joins TRBV6-1 to TRBJ2-7; TRBD1 might be the D (6 bases). CDR3 length: 12 residues. V lost 7 bases to trimming and J lost 2 bases, with 9 bases between them. Germline V gene lookup returns CDR1 MNHNS and CDR2 SASEGT. The CDR3 DNA sequence: TGTGCCAGCAACAGGGAAACCTACGAGCAGTACTTC. Residues: CASNRETYEQYF.

This clonotype was observed many times. The chain joins TRBV28 to TRBJ2-7; D ambiguous. Germline V lookup: CDR1 MDHEN, CDR2 SYDVKM. V shed 6 bases and J shed 6 bases, with 12 bases lying between them. The CDR3 loop spans 12 amino acids. In DNA, the CDR3 is TGTGCCAGCAGGCAATATCAACGCGAGCAGTACTTC. Translated: CASRQYQREQYF.

This clonotype was counted ten times or more. The chain employs TRBV12-3 or TRBV12-4 and TRBJ1-2; D perhaps matches TRBD1 (6 bases). Trimming removed 5 bases at V and 1 base at J, with 14 bases between. CDR3 length equals 15 residues. The DNA of the CDR3 is TGTGCCAGCAGTGCCGGCAGGGGAGTTAACTATGGCTACACCTTC. This encodes CASSAGRGVNYGYTF.

This clonotype has at least ten counts. The genes are TRBV2 and TRBJ2-7; D unclear. This CDR3 spans 12 amino acids. Germline V gene sequence: CDR1 SNHLY, CDR2 FYNNEI. Trimming pared 7 bases from V and 2 bases from J, leaving 9 bases between. This CDR3 is CASNQETYEQYF. For the CDR3, the DNA is TGTGCCAGCAACCAGGAGACCTACGAGCAGTACTTC.

This clonotype was counted only a few times. CDR3 in DNA: TGTGCCAGCAGTTACGGGGAAAATTCACCCCTCCACTTT. Amino acid sequence: CASSYGENSPLHF. The V gene is TRBV6-2 or TRBV6-3, the J gene TRBJ1-6, with D unresolved. This CDR3 contains 13 residues. V was pared by 2 bases and J by 7 bases, with 6 bases between. Germline CDR1 is MNHEY and CDR2 is SVGEGT.

The sample holds many counts of this clonotype. The chain joins TRBV6-2 or TRBV6-3 to TRBJ2-7; TRBD2 matches at 11 bases. V lost 2 bases, J lost 5 bases, and 8 bases stayed unmatched. Per germline, CDR1 MNHEY and CDR2 SVGEGT. The CDR3 has 16 residues. The CDR3 nucleotides read TGTGCCAGCAGTTACCTAATAGCGGGAGGGATCGACGAGCAGTACTTC. It specifies CASSYLIAGGIDEQYF.

The table lists this clonotype with many counts. The V call is TRBV7-3, the J call TRBJ2-1, with 9 bases lining up with TRBD2. The germline gives CDR1 SGHTA, CDR2 FQGTGA. CDR3 length: 16 residues. V was clipped by 2 bases and J by 4 bases; unmatched bases: 6. The CDR3 bases are TGTGCCAGCAGCTTAGATAGCGGGAGTAGGTACAATGAGCAGTTCTTC. Protein product: CASSLDSGSRYNEQFF. The full variable domain, rest sourced from reference TRBV7-3 and TRBJ2-1, is GAGVSQTPSNKVTEKGKYVELRCDPISGHTALYWYRQSLGQGPEFLIYFQGTGAADDSGLPNDRFFAVRPEGSVSTLKIQRTERGDSAVYLCASSLDSGSRYNEQFFGPGTRLTVL.

In its sample, this clonotype was seen many times. This sequence joins TRBV20-1 and TRBJ1-5; weak D call: TRBD1 (6 bases). The V gene's germline CDR1 is DFQATT and CDR2 SNEGSKA (reference sequence). This CDR3 spans 14 amino acids. Deletions cut 6 bases from V and 1 base from J, with 13 bases between. CDR3 residues: CSAETGRSNQPQHF. The CDR3 DNA is TGCAGTGCCGAAACAGGGAGAAGCAATCAGCCCCAGCATTTT.

This clonotype was observed many times. The chain joins TRBV18 to TRBJ2-5, with TRBD2 matching 8 bases. V was pared by 0 bases and J by 3 bases, with 0 bases of the junction left unmatched. This CDR3 contains 14 residues. Per germline, CDR1 KGHSH and CDR2 LQKENI. CDR3 residues: CASSPPSGKETQYF. DNA of the CDR3: TGTGCCAGCTCACCACCTAGCGGGAAAGAGACCCAGTACTTC.